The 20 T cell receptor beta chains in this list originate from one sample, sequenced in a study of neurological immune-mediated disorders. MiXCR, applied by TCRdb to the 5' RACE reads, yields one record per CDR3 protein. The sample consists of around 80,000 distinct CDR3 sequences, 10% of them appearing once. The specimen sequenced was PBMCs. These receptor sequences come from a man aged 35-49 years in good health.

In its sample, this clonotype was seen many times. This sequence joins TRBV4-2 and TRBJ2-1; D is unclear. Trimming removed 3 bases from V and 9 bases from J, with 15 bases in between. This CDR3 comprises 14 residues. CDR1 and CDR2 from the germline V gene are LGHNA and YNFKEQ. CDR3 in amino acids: CASSHFGSDGEQFF. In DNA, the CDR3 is TGTGCCAGCAGCCATTTCGGGTCAGACGGTGAGCAGTTCTTC.

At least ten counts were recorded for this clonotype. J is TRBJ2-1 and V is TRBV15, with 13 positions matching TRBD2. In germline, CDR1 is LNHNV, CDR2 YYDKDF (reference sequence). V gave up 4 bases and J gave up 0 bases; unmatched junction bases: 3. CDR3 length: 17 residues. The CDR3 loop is CATSTTSGRASYNEQFF. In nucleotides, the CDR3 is TGTGCCACCAGCACCACTAGCGGGAGGGCCTCCTACAATGAGCAGTTCTTC. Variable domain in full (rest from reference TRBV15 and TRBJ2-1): DAMVIQNPRYQVTQFGKPVTLSCSQTLNHNVMYWYQQKSSQAPKLLFHYYDKDFNNEADTPDNFQSRRPNTSFCFLDIRSPGLGDTAMYLCATSTTSGRASYNEQFFGPGTRLTVL.

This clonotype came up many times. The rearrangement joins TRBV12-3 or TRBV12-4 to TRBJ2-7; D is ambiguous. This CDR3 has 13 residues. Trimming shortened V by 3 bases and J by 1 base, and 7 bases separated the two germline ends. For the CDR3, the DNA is TGTGCCAGCAGTTTTGGTCAGTCCTACGAGCAGTACTTC. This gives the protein CASSFGQSYEQYF.

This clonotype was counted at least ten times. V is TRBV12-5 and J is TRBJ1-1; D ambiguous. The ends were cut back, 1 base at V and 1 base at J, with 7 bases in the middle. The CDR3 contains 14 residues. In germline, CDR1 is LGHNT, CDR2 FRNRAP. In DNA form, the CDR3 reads TGTGCTAGTGGTTTGGAGTTCCCGAACACTGAAGCTTTCTTT. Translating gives CASGLEFPNTEAFF. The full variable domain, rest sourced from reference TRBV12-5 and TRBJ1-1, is DARVTQTPRHKVTEMGQEVTMRCQPILGHNTVFWYRQTMMQGLELLAYFRNRAPLDDSGMPKDRFSAEMPDATLATLKIQPSEPRDSAVYFCASGLEFPNTEAFFGQGTRLTVV.

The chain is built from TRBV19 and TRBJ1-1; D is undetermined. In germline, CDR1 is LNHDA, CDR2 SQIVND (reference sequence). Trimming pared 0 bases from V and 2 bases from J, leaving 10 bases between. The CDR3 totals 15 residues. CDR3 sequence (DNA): TGTGCCAGTAGTATAGAAGGCCCGCCCAACACTGAAGCTTTCTTT. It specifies CASSIEGPPNTEAFF.

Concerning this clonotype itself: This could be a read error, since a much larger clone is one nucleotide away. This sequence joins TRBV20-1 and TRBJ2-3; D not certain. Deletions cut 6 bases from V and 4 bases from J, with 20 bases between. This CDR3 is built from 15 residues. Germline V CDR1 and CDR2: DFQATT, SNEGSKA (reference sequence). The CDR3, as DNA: TGCAGTGCCCCCAACGCCACAGTCCCACCAGATACGCAGTATTTT. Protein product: CSAPNATVPPDTQYF.

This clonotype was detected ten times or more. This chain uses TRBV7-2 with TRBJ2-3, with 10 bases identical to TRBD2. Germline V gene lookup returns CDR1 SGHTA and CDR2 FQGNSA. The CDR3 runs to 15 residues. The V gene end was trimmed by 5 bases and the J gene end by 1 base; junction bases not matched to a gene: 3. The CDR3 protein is CASSLGTSGTDTQYF. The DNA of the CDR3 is TGTGCCAGCAGCCTCGGGACTAGCGGCACAGATACGCAGTATTTT. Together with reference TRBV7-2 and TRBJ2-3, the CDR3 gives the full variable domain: GAGVSQSPSNKVTEKGKDVELRCDPISGHTALYWYRQSLGQGLEFLIYFQGNSAPDKSGLPSDRFSAERTGGSVSTLTIQRTQQEDSAVYLCASSLGTSGTDTQYFGPGTRLTVL.

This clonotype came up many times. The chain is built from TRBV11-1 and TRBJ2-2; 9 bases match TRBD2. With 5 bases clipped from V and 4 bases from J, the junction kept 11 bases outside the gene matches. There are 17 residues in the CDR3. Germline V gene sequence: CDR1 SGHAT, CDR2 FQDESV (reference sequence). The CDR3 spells CASSPRGTSRRTGELFF. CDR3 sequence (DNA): TGTGCCAGCAGCCCTAGGGGGACTAGCCGGCGCACCGGGGAGCTGTTTTTT.

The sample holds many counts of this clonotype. The CDR3, as DNA: TGTGCCAGCAGCGTAGGTGACGGGTCCCACGAGCAGTACTTC. Amino acids: CASSVGDGSHEQYF. The V call is TRBV9, the J call TRBJ2-7; D uncertain. Deletions cut 0 bases from V and 5 bases from J, with 12 bases between. This CDR3 contains 14 residues. The V gene's germline CDR1 is SGDLS and CDR2 YYNGEE.

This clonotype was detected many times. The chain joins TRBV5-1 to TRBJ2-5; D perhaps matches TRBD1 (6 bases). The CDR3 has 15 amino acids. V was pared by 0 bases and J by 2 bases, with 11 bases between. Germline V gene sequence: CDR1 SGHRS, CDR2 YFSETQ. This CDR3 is CASSLAGTLQETQYF. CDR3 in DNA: TGCGCCAGCAGCTTGGCCGGGACACTACAAGAGACCCAGTACTTC.

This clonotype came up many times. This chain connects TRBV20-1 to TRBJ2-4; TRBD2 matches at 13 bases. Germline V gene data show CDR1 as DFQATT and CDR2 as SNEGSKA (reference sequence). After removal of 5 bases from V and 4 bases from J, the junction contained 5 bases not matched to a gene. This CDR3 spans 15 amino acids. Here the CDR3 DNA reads TGCAGTGCTGAGACTAGCGGGGGGTCTAAAAACATTCAGTACTTC. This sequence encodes CSAETSGGSKNIQYF.

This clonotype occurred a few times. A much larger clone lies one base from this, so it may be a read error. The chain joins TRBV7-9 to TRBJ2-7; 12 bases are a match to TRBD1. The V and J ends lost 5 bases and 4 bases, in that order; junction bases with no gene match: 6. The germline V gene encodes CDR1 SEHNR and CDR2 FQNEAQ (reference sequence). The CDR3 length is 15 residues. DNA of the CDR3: TGTGCCAGCAGCCCGGGGGACAGGGGGCGGTACGAGCAGTACTTC. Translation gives CASSPGDRGRYEQYF.

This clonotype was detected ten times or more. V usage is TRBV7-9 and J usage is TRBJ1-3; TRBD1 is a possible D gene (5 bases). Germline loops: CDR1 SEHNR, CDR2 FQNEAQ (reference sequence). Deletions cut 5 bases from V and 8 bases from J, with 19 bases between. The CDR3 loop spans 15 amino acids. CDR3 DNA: TGTGCCAGCAGCAAAACTTTGGGACTAGGGTACACCATATATTTT. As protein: CASSKTLGLGYTIYF.

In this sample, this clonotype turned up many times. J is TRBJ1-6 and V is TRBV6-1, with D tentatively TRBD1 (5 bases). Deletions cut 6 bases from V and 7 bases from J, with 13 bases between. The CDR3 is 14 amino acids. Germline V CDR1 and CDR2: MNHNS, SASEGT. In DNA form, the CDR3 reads TGTGCCAGCAGCGGGGAGACAGAGAATTCACCCCTCCACTTT. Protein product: CASSGETENSPLHF.

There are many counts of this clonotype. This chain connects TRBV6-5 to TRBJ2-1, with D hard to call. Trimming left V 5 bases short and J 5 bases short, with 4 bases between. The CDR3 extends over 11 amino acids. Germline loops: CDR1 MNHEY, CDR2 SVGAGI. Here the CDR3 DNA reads TGTGCCAGCAGTCGCCACAATGAGCAGTTCTTC. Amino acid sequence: CASSRHNEQFF.

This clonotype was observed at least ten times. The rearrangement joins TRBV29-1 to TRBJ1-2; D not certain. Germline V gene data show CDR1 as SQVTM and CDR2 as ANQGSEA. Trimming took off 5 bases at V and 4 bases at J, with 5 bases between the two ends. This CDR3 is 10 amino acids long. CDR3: CSVLRYGYTF. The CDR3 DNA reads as TGCAGCGTTTTACGCTATGGCTACACCTTC.

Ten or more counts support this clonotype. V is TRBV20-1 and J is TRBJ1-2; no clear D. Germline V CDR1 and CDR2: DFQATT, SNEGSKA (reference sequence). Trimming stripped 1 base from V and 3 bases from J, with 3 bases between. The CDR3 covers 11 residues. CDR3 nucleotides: TGCAGTGCTAGAGTAGACTATGGCTACACCTTC. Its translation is CSARVDYGYTF.

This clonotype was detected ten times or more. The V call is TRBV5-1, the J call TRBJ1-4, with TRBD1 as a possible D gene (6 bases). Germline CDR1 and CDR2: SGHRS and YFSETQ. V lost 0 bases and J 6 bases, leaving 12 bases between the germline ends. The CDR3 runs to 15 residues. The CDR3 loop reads CASSLGQGSDEKLFF. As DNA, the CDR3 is TGCGCCAGCAGCTTGGGTCAGGGGTCAGATGAAAAACTGTTTTTT.

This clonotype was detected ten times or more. The CDR3 sequence: CASTETGVNGYTF. The CDR3 DNA reads as TGTGCCAGCACCGAAACAGGGGTGAATGGCTACACCTTC. J is TRBJ1-2 and V is TRBV12-3 or TRBV12-4; 7 bases match TRBD1. Unmatched junction bases numbered 8, after V lost 7 bases and J lost 6 bases. The CDR3 totals 13 residues.

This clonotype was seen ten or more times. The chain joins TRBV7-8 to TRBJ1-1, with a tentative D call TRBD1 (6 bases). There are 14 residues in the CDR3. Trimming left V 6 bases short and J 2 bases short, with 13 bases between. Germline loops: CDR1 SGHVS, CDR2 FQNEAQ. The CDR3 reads CASSKNRANTEAFF. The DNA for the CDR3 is TGTGCCAGCAGTAAAAACAGGGCTAACACTGAAGCTTTCTTT. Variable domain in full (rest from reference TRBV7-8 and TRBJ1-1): GAGVSQSPRYKVAKRGQDVALRCDPISGHVSLFWYQQALGQGPEFLTYFQNEAQLDKSGLPSDRFFAERPEGSVSTLKIQRTQQEDSAVYLCASSKNRANTEAFFGQGTRLTVV.